This TCR beta chain was sequenced in a study of cytomegalovirus exposure and HLA in healthy donors. Notes on the study in general: Across all donors, roughly uniform sequencing depth was an assumption of the presence/absence analyses. In a later analysis, productive TCRs from donors in an Asian-associated ancestry cluster reportedly carried fewer N-insertions than the cohort mean. A later analysis reported that several of the most significant clusters appeared to be linked to common viral pathogens, among them Epstein-Barr virus.

With respect to this clone: Its target is not known.

Vbeta (60) and Jbeta (13) primers were used in the PCR. Profiling relied on immunoSEQ multiplex PCR, and the TCRdb table lists in-frame clones only, not all of them. The sample carries some 190,000 clones, approximately 84% recorded once. CDR3 size: 15 residues. V dropped 3 bases and J dropped 1 base, with 10 bases sitting between them. Per germline, CDR1 LGHNA and CDR2 YSLEER. The receptor was isolated from a female donor in good health and CMV-seronegative. The rearrangement links TRBV4-3 to TRBJ2-1, with D unresolved. Sequenced material: PBMCs. The CDR3 sequence is CASSQEQRSYNEQFF. In DNA form, the CDR3 reads TGCGCCAGCAGCCAGGAGCAAAGGTCCTACAATGAGCAGTTCTTC.